The rows below give T cell receptor beta chains drawn from one sample of a study of T-cell memory formation after mild COVID-19. TCRdb reprocessed the 5' RACE reads via MiXCR and lists one record per CDR3 protein. The sample carries more than 120,000 distinct CDR3 sequences, 15% to 20% recorded once. Sequencing was done on a sample of PBMCs or a T cell subset sorted from them (not recorded which). The receptor source for this set is an adult woman who had mild COVID-19 (a few samples of this study predate the infection). Cell type and time point are not known. CDR3s include the opening cysteine and the closing phenylalanine or tryptophan. The D gene is left open where the match is weak. Part of the rows lack a size; the others show once, few, many or a class for expanded clones.

clone size	J gene	V gene	D gene	CDR3 length	CDR3 protein	CDR3 DNA
.	TRBJ1-1	TRBV29-1	.	14	CSVEGGSSNTEAFF	TGCAGCGTTGAAGGGGGCTCGTCGAACACTGAAGCTTTCTTT
.	TRBJ1-1	TRBV3-1	.	12	CASSQVNTEAFF	TGTGCCAGCAGCCAAGTGAACACTGAAGCTTTCTTT
.	TRBJ2-7	TRBV15	TRBD2	17	CATSRRLAGGASYEQYF	TGTGCCACCAGCAGACGACTAGCGGGAGGTGCCTCCTACGAGCAGTACTTC
few	TRBJ2-3	TRBV7-9	.	14	CASSLSGGPDTQYF	TGTGCCAGCAGCTTATCAGGAGGCCCAGATACGCAGTATTTT
.	TRBJ2-1	TRBV3-1	.	12	CAAGFIANEQFF	TGTGCCGCGGGGTTTATAGCCAATGAGCAGTTCTTC
.	TRBJ1-1	TRBV5-1	TRBD1	15	CASSLEGTENTEAFF	TGCGCCAGCAGCTTGGAGGGGACAGAGAACACTGAAGCTTTCTTT
few	TRBJ2-7	TRBV29-1	.	12	CSARDLRYEQYF	TGCAGCGCACGGGACCTACGCTACGAGCAGTACTTC
few	TRBJ2-2	TRBV4-3	.	15	CASSQEDRNTGELFF	TGCGCCAGCAGCCAAGAGGACAGAAACACCGGGGAGCTGTTTTTT
.	TRBJ2-3	TRBV10-3	TRBD2	15	CATLGGLAGAGTQYF	TGTGCCACCTTGGGGGGACTAGCGGGAGCGGGTACGCAGTATTTT
.	TRBJ2-7	TRBV7-2	.	15	CASSLDRAHSYEQYF	TGTGCCAGCAGCTTAGACCGGGCCCACTCCTACGAGCAGTACTTC
.	TRBJ2-7	TRBV7-9	.	15	CASSLVQGIRYEQYF	TGTGCCAGCAGCTTAGTACAGGGAATCAGATACGAGCAGTACTTC
.	TRBJ1-1	TRBV20-1	.	15	CSALHSGRGAVEAFF	TGCAGTGCTCTACATTCGGGTCGGGGCGCGGTTGAAGCTTTCTTT
few	TRBJ2-2	TRBV6-5	.	14	CASRGQTNTGELFF	TGTGCCAGCAGAGGACAGACGAACACCGGGGAGCTGTTTTTT
few	TRBJ1-1	TRBV7-9	.	16	CASSAPLGRRNTEAFF	TGTGCCAGCAGCGCACCCCTGGGGCGTAGAAACACTGAAGCTTTCTTT
few	TRBJ2-7	TRBV3-1	.	13	CASRGQKSYEQYF	TGTGCCAGCCGAGGTCAGAAATCCTACGAGCAGTACTTC
few	TRBJ2-2	TRBV10-2	.	13	CASSGPGAGELFF	TGCGCCAGCTCAGGACCTGGGGCCGGGGAGCTGTTTTTT
.	TRBJ2-7	TRBV6-6	.	14	CASSQLQGPGEQYF	TGTGCCAGCAGCCAACTTCAGGGGCCGGGCGAGCAGTACTTC
.	TRBJ2-3	TRBV5-4	.	14	CASSPAMITDTQYF	TGTGCCAGCAGCCCCGCGATGATCACAGATACGCAGTATTTT
few	TRBJ2-1	TRBV6-1	.	12	CASTYKVNEQFF	TGTGCCAGCACCTACAAGGTCAATGAGCAGTTCTTC
few	TRBJ2-5	TRBV12-3/TRBV12-4	TRBD2	14	CASSLRLAAETQYF	TGTGCCAGCAGTTTGAGACTAGCTGCCGAGACCCAGTACTTC
many	TRBJ2-1	TRBV14	TRBD2	14	CASSQETSGVLQFF	TGTGCCAGCAGCCAAGAAACTAGCGGGGTCCTTCAGTTCTTC
many	TRBJ2-7	TRBV4-1	.	14	CASSPLTGSYEQYF	TGCGCCAGCAGCCCCTTAACCGGGTCCTACGAGCAGTACTTC
few	TRBJ2-3	TRBV12-3/TRBV12-4	.	14	CASSLNRRTDTQYF	TGTGCCAGCAGTTTAAACAGACGCACAGATACGCAGTATTTT
few	TRBJ2-7	TRBV6-5	.	18	CASSYSLPKTGISYEQYF	TGTGCCAGCAGTTACTCGTTACCAAAAACAGGAATATCCTACGAGCAGTACTTC
.	TRBJ2-3	TRBV24-1	TRBD2	19	CATSDPPGTSGRDTDTQYF	TGTGCCACCAGTGATCCACCCGGGACTAGCGGGAGGGACACAGATACGCAGTATTTT
few	TRBJ1-6	TRBV20-1	.	17	CSASNPYQGVGNSPLHF	TGCAGTGCTAGCAACCCCTACCAGGGAGTGGGGAATTCACCCCTCCACTTT
.	TRBJ2-1	TRBV19	.	12	CASSIGVNEQFF	TGTGCCAGTAGTATCGGCGTCAATGAGCAGTTCTTC